This T cell receptor beta chain came from a study of identifying expanded T cells in peripheral blood. Clones were read by immunoSEQ multiplex PCR, and TCRdb kept only the in-frame ones, dropping some. Of around 100,000 clones listed, around nine tenths are singletons. The CDR3 consists of 17 residues. V gave up 2 bases and J gave up 0 bases, with 14 bases separating them. Germline V lookup: CDR1 SGHVS, CDR2 FQNEAQ. The sequencing sample was made of blood. The chain carries TRBV7-8 and TRBJ2-4, with D uncertain. The source is a person aged 18-70 years in good health. The CDR3 region is CASSLSWGFGAKNIQYF. Written as DNA, the CDR3 is TGTGCCAGCAGCTTAAGTTGGGGATTCGGAGCCAAAAACATTCAGTACTTC.